The clone carrying this TCR beta chain was seen only once. Generated by immunoSEQ multiplex PCR, the TCRdb table keeps only in-frame clones and is missing some. This sample yields approximately 670,000 clones, of which about 87% are seen a single time; 0.2% to 0.3% belongs to the top ten. The data derive from a study of blood T cell repertoires in COVID-19. Study at large: Sites across the United States, Italy and Spain contributed samples from acute and convalescent COVID-19.

CDR3 length equals 14 residues. The germline V gene has CDR1 KGHSH and CDR2 LQKENI. The V segment lost 3 bases and the J segment 12 bases; nucleotides outside the gene matches: 10. The TCR originated in a woman aged 18-30 years with acute or convalescent COVID-19. The material sequenced was peripheral blood. The J gene is TRBJ1-4, the V gene TRBV18; 7 positions agree with TRBD1. The CDR3 region has the DNA TGTGCCAGCTCACCGACAGGGATAGGGCAAGAACTGTTTTTT. Amino acids: CASSPTGIGQELFF.